Shown below are 13 T cell receptor beta chains from a single sample sequenced in a study of blood T cell repertoires in COVID-19. The assay was immunoSEQ multiplex PCR, and TCRdb's table has in-frame clones only and misses some. The data contain about 44,000 clones, 80% to 90% of them singletons. The sample comprised peripheral blood. The receptors were sampled from a man between 65 and 80 years old with active COVID-19.

This clone showed up just a few times. The rearrangement links TRBV27 to TRBJ2-5; 12 bases are shared with TRBD2. Germline V gene sequence: CDR1 MNHEY, CDR2 SMNVEV (reference sequence). The CDR3 runs to 15 residues. V shed 6 bases and J 2 bases; nucleotides not matched to a gene: 4. CDR3 sequence (DNA): TGTGCCAGCAGCCTGACTAGCGGGGGTCAAGAGACCCAGTACTTC. Translated: CASSLTSGGQETQYF.

The chain joins TRBV6-5 to TRBJ2-2; D may be TRBD1 (6 bases). The germline gives CDR1 MNHEY, CDR2 SVGAGI. Trimming removed 5 bases from V and 5 bases from J, with 12 bases in between. The CDR3 runs to 14 residues. This chain's CDR3 is CASSRNQGTGELFF. The DNA for the CDR3 is TGTGCCAGCAGTCGAAATCAGGGGACCGGGGAGCTGTTTTTT.

This chain joins TRBV6-5 and TRBJ2-5; 7 bases match TRBD1. The V and J ends lost 6 bases and 4 bases, in that order; junction bases with no gene match: 5. This CDR3 contains 13 residues. Germline V gene data show CDR1 as MNHEY and CDR2 as SVGAGI. The CDR3 here is CASRWTGRETQYF. In DNA form, the CDR3 reads TGTGCCAGCAGGTGGACAGGAAGAGAGACCCAGTACTTC.

This chain connects TRBV4-3 to TRBJ2-1; TRBD1 is a possible D gene (6 bases). CDR1 and CDR2 (germline): LGHNA, YSLEER. V lost 5 bases and J 0 bases, leaving 11 bases between the germline ends. The CDR3 runs 15 residues. The DNA of the CDR3 is TGCGCCAGCAGCTCGGGACACAGCTCCTACAATGAGCAGTTCTTC. Residues: CASSSGHSSYNEQFF.

In DNA, the CDR3 is TGTGCCAGCACCCAAACCGGGACAGATAATTCACCCCTCCACTTT. Protein product: CASTQTGTDNSPLHF. The V call is TRBV7-2, the J call TRBJ1-6; 7 bases match TRBD1. Germline V CDR1 and CDR2: SGHTA, FQGNSA. CDR3 length equals 15 residues. The V and J ends lost 7 bases and 5 bases, in that order; junction bases with no gene match: 8.

The table lists this clone with a few counts. The V and J genes are TRBV28 and TRBJ1-3, with a weak D call TRBD1 (5 bases). Trimming shortened V by 6 bases and J by 2 bases, and 11 bases separated the two germline ends. The CDR3 contains 14 residues. CDR1 is MDHEN, CDR2 SYDVKM, per germline. As DNA, the CDR3 is TGTGCCAGCAGCGAGACAGAGACTGGAAACACCATATATTTT. Translating it yields CASSETETGNTIYF.

A note on this clone: Other DNA sequences in this sample translate to the same CDR3. J is TRBJ1-2 and V is TRBV20-1; 9 bases line up with TRBD1. This CDR3 is 15 amino acids long. Germline loops: CDR1 DFQATT, CDR2 SNEGSKA (reference sequence). V lost 6 bases to trimming and J lost 3 bases; unmatched junction nucleotides: 11. CDR3 sequence reads: CSASMGGQGHYGYTF. The DNA for the CDR3 is TGCAGTGCCAGTATGGGGGGACAGGGCCACTATGGCTACACCTTC.

CDR3 sequence reads: CASSSPSGGALHGYTF. The CDR3 coding sequence is TGTGCCAGCAGCTCTCCTTCAGGGGGCGCTCTCCATGGCTACACCTTC. The chain is built from TRBV7-2 and TRBJ1-2, with TRBD1 identical over 8 bases. Germline CDR1 is SGHTA and CDR2 is FQGNSA. The CDR3 sequence is 16 residues long. Germline trimming cut 4 bases from V and 6 bases from J; bases unmatched to any gene: 13.

The chain links TRBV5-4 to TRBJ1-6; D gene uncertain. V was pared by 2 bases and J by 8 bases, with 17 bases between. The length of the CDR3 is 16 residues. Germline V CDR1 and CDR2: SGHNT, YYREEE (reference sequence). CDR3 sequence reads: CASSFLTTAGYSPLHF. CDR3 nucleotide sequence: TGTGCCAGCAGCTTCCTAACAACAGCCGGATATTCACCCCTCCACTTT.

The chain couples TRBV5-1 to TRBJ2-1, with 9 nucleotides matching TRBD2. Trimming removed 2 bases from V and 9 bases from J; junction bases left unmatched: 9. The V gene's germline CDR1 is SGHRS and CDR2 YFSETQ. This CDR3 has 15 amino acids. The CDR3 region has the DNA TGCGCCAGCAGCTTCGGCGGGGGGGCTAAAATTGAGCAGTTCTTC. Protein: CASSFGGGAKIEQFF.

This sequence joins TRBV19 and TRBJ2-1; D might be TRBD2 (5 bases). Germline values: CDR1 LNHDA, CDR2 SQIVND (reference sequence). V was trimmed by 6 bases and J by 5 bases, leaving 11 bases between them. This CDR3 is built from 13 residues. As DNA, the CDR3 is TGTGCCAGTAGCCTCGGACTGAACAATGAGCAGTTCTTC. It codes for CASSLGLNNEQFF.

V gene TRBV7-2 combines with J gene TRBJ2-7; D might be TRBD1 (6 bases). The CDR3 sequence is 14 residues long. The ends were cut back, 5 bases at V and 7 bases at J, with 18 bases in the middle. From germline, CDR1 is SGHTA and CDR2 FQGNSA. For the CDR3, the DNA is TGTGCCAGCAGCCCCAGCGTGGGGGCGTGGGAGCAGTACTTC. Residues: CASSPSVGAWEQYF.

J is TRBJ1-1 and V is TRBV4-3, with D possibly matching TRBD1 (6 bases). Germline assignment: CDR1 LGHNA and CDR2 YSLEER. V lost 0 bases and J lost 5, with 10 bases in between. The CDR3 sequence is 14 residues long. CDR3 loop: CASSQDPGDTEAFF. The CDR3 DNA reads as TGCGCCAGCAGCCAAGATCCAGGGGATACTGAAGCTTTCTTT.